What follows describes a single T cell receptor beta chain. Its antigen remains unidentified. The donors, all healthy, were Caucasians living in Russia, aged about 6 to 95. Per sample, a minimum of 7 million PBMCs were isolated. The trim removed 8 bases at V and 1 base at J, leaving 1 base unmatched. Germline V CDR1 and CDR2: GTSNPN, SVGIG (reference sequence). This CDR3 has 12 residues. These data originate in a study of blood T cells in healthy people across ages. Points from the study as a whole: Estimated diversity across one million T cells was deemed an underestimate.

A J-beta primer mix and a sample-barcoded 5' primer were used in a second PCR of roughly 7 to 12 cycles. Any given sample supplied a minimum of 2.5 million CDR3-containing paired-end reads. TCRdb itself ran the 5' RACE reads through MiXCR, one entry per CDR3 protein. The table lists around 800,000 distinct CDR3 sequences, 46% of them singletons. The clonotype was recovered from a man older than 75 in good health. V gene TRBV30 combines with J gene TRBJ2-5, with TRBD1 identical over 10 bases. The sample consisted of blood. CDR3: CAGDRGQETQYF. The CDR3 DNA sequence: TGTGCCGGGGACAGGGGCCAAGAGACCCAGTACTTC.